The following is a TCR beta chain sequence with its context. The target antigen is unknown. After constant-region reverse-primer amplification, full-length variable regions underwent semi-nested PCR with Nested Universal Primer A. MiXCR, run by TCRdb on the 5' RACE reads, gives a single entry per CDR3 protein. The table lists about 62,000 distinct CDR3 sequences, 25% to 30% of them singletons, with 2.3% in the top ten. V was clipped by 2 bases and J by 6 bases; unmatched bases: 9. Germline V CDR1 and CDR2: SQVTM, ANQGSEA. This CDR3 is built from 15 residues. General observations from the study: Tumor-infiltrating Treg TCR alpha and beta sequences overlapped most with tumor naive CD4+ T cells, then blood naive. Tumor memory CD4+ T cell TCR gene usage was found to cluster with blood and lymph node memory CD4+ cells and with lymph node naive CD4+ cells.

The sample comprised tumor-infiltrating naive CD4+ T cells sorted from the breast tumor. Noted subset: naive CD4+ T cells, CD4+CD45RA+CD25-. This sequence was found in a female donor with breast cancer. The V and J genes are TRBV29-1 and TRBJ2-2; 7 bases agree with TRBD1. In nucleotides, the CDR3 is TGCAGCGTTGAACCGCTCGGGCAGGGGGCCGGGGAGCTGTTTTTT. Its translation is CSVEPLGQGAGELFF.